The entry below gives a single T cell receptor beta chain sequence along with its context. The germline gene is not matched at one end of the junction; a read error may be the cause. These data come from a study of tumor and adjacent non-tumor tissue in lung cancer. About the research overall: Samples averaged around 4.2 million productive TCRbeta reads each.

RNA was extracted from bulk tissue without any cell sorting. Three rounds of nested PCR, following a modified ARM-PCR protocol, produced the TCRbeta library. TCRdb re-called the multiplex PCR reads with MiXCR, one entry per CDR3 protein. Altogether 90,000 to 110,000 distinct CDR3 sequences are present, roughly 80% being singletons, with the ten largest covering 35% to 40%. The source of this sequence is a woman between 55 and 75 years old with non-small cell lung cancer. The sequenced sample was lung tumor tissue.

The CDR3 DNA sequence: TGTATCGTTGCACAACAGGGAGGCTATGGCTACACCTTC. Protein sequence: CIVAQQGGYGYTF. The chain couples TRBV29-1 to TRBJ1-2; the D gene is possibly TRBD1 (6 bases). CDR3 size: 13 residues. Germline CDR1 is SQVTM and CDR2 is ANQGSEA.